This TCR beta chain was found in a study of T cells in Graves' hyperthyroidism and ophthalmopathy. Study-wide results and limits: Before onset, by a median of approximately 6.8 months, the model predicted ophthalmopathy.

Calling Graves' hyperthyroidism stable meant ophthalmopathy did not progress within 18 months. Participants, patients aged 18 to 65, had newly diagnosed hyperthyroidism with a duration under 2 months. Researchers barred patients who had uncontrolled infection, other autoimmune disease, pregnancy or lactation. The germline V and J ends were trimmed by 5 bases and 0 bases, with 14 bases remaining between them. The germline V gene has CDR1 LNHDA and CDR2 SQIVND (reference sequence). The CDR3 is made up of 16 amino acids. This clonotype has a count of ten or more. What it binds is unknown. TCR beta CDR3 regions were amplified from RNA. The HTBI primer set served for first-round RT-PCR of the TCR CDR3. Each CDR3 protein gets one entry after TCRdb re-called the multiplex PCR reads with MiXCR. The sample has over 700,000 distinct CDR3 sequences; around a third are singletons.

The clonotype was recovered from a woman aged 40 to 50 with Graves' hyperthyroidism. Input material: blood. The rearrangement joins TRBV19 to TRBJ1-5, with a possible D match to TRBD1 (6 bases). The CDR3 spells CASSPGQTHSNQPQHF. CDR3 coding DNA: TGTGCCAGTAGTCCAGGACAGACCCATAGCAATCAGCCCCAGCATTTT.